The clone carrying this T cell receptor beta chain has only a few counts. Original processing notes: Amplified reference gene primers provided the basis for estimating nucleated cell counts. The repertoire was sequenced with immunoSEQ multiplex PCR; TCRdb's copy has only in-frame clones and lacks some. For V, J and clone size, that table is used; D and trimming come from the DNA. This repertoire shows 100,000 to 150,000 clones, around 83% found once; its top ten account for 5.5% to 6%. The sample is drawn from a study of blood T cell repertoires in COVID-19. The clonotype originates from an elderly man with active or convalescent COVID-19. Sequencing used peripheral blood.

The CDR3, as DNA: TGTGCCAGCAGCACCCCCAGGGAATTGAACACTGAAGCTTTCTTT. Amino acids: CASSTPRELNTEAFF. The V and J genes are TRBV5-4 and TRBJ1-1; possible D gene TRBD1, 5 bases. Deletions cut 4 bases from V and 0 bases from J, with 13 bases between. Germline-derived CDR1 and CDR2 are SGHNT and YYREEE (reference sequence). CDR3 size: 15 residues.